This T cell receptor (beta chain) was sequenced for a study of human T cells and chemical hapten exposure. Turning to the study itself: TCR yield per sample varied, mainly due to pooled library volumes.

CDR3 length: 12 amino acids. One entry per CDR3 protein results from TCRdb running MiXCR on the RACE reads. The sample includes about 160,000 distinct CDR3 sequences, around a quarter of them seen just once. This clonotype was seen ten or more times. Time point denoted: patch test 3, about 24 weeks after DPC sensitization. Treatment of the sample: therapeutic diphenylcyclopropenone sensitization with weekly scalp DPC. Specimen: whole blood, collected in connection with sensitization to the hapten diphenylcyclopropenone (DPC). The rearrangement links TRBV21-1 to TRBJ2-7; the table's D call, TRBD2, has no DNA check behind it. TRBV21-1 is a pseudogene. This receptor was taken from a woman aged 18-29 years with alopecia areata. Some clones in this sample may be carry-over from other donors' samples. The CDR3 DNA sequence: TGTGCCAGCAGCGGAGGGTCCTACGAGCAGTACTTC. Amino acids: CASSGGSYEQYF.